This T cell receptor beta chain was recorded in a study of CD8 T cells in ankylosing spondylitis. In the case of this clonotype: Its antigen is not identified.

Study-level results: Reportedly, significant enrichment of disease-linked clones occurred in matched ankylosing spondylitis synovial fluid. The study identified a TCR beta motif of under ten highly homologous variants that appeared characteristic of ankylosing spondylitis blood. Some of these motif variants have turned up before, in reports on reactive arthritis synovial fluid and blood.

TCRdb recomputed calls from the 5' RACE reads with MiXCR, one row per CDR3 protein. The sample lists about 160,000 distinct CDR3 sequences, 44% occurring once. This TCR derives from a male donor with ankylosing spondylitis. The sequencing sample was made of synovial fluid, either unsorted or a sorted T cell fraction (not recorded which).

As DNA, the CDR3 is TGTGCCAGCAGTTTAGAGTTTGGGTATTCACCCCTCCACTTT. Residues: CASSLEFGYSPLHF. This chain links TRBV12-3 or TRBV12-4 with TRBJ1-6; no definite D call. This CDR3 is 14 amino acids long. The V and J ends lost 1 base and 8 bases respectively, with 9 bases between them.